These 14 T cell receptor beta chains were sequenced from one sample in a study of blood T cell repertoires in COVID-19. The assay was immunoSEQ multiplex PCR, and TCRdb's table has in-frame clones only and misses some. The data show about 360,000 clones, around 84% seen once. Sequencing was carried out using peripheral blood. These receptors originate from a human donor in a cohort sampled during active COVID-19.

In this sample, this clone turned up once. CDR3 sequence (DNA): TGTGCCAGCAGCTCCGACAGGGTGATGACTGAAGCTTTCTTT. Translated: CASSSDRVMTEAFF. This sequence joins TRBV6-5 and TRBJ1-1; 7 bases agree with TRBD1. This CDR3 contains 14 residues. The trim removed 6 bases at V and 5 bases at J, leaving 9 bases unmatched. Germline V lookup: CDR1 MNHEY, CDR2 SVGAGI.

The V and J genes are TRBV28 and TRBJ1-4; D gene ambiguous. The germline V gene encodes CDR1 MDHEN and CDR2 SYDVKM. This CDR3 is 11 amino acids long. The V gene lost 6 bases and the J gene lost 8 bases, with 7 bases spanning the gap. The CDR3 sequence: CASSRREKLFF. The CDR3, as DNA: TGTGCCAGCAGCCGCCGGGAAAAACTGTTTTTT.

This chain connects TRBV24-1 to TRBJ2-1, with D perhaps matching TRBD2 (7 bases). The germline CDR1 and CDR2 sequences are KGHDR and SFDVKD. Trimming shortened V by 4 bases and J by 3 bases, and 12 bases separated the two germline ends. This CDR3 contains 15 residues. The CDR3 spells CATSEAGASYNEQFF. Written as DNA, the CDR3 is TGTGCCACCAGTGAGGCGGGGGCGAGCTACAATGAGCAGTTCTTC.

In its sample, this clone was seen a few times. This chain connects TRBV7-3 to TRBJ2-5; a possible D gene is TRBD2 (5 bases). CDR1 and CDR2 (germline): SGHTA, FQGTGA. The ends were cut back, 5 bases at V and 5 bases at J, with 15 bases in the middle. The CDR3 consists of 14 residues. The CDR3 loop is CASSASGPGETQYF. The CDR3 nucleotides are TGTGCCAGCAGCGCCTCGGGCCCGGGGGAGACCCAGTACTTC.

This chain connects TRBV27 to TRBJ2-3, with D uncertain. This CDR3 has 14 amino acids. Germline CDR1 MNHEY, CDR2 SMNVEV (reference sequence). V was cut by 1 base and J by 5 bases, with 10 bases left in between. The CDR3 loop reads CASSLFTARDTQYF. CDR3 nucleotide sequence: TGTGCCAGCAGTTTATTTACAGCAAGAGATACGCAGTATTTT.

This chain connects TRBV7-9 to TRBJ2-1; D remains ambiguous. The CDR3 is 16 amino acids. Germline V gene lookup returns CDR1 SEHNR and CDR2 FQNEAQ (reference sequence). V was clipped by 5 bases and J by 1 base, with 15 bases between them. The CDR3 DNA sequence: TGTGCCAGCAGCCCGAACTCAATGCTGTCCTACAATGAGCAGTTCTTC. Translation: CASSPNSMLSYNEQFF.

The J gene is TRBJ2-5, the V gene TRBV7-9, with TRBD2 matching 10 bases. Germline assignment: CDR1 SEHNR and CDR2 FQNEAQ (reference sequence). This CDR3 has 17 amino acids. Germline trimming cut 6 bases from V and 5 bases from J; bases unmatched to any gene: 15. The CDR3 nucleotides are TGTGCCAGCAGTTACACCACCCCTAGCGGGAGAAGGGAGACCCAGTACTTC. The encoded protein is CASSYTTPSGRRETQYF.

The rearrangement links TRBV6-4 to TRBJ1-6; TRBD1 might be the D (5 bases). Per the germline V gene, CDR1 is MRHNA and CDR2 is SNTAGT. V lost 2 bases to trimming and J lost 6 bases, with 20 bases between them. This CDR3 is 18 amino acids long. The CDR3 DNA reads TGTGCCAGCAGTGACGAGGTAGCAGGGACTGAGGTTAATTCACCCCTCCACTTT. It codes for CASSDEVAGTEVNSPLHF.

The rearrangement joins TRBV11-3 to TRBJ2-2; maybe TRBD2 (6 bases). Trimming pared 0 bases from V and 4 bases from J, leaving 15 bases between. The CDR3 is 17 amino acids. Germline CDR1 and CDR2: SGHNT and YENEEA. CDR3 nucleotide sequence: TGTGCCAGCAGCTTAGACAGCGGGTTAGGACCCACCGGGGAGCTGTTTTTT. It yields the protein CASSLDSGLGPTGELFF.

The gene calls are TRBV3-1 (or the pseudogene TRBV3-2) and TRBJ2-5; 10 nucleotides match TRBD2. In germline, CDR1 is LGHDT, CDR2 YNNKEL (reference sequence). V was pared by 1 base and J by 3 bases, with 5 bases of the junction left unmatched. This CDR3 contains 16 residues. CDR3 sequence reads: CASSQGALAGEETQYF. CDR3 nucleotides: TGTGCCAGCAGCCAAGGAGCCCTAGCGGGGGAAGAGACCCAGTACTTC.

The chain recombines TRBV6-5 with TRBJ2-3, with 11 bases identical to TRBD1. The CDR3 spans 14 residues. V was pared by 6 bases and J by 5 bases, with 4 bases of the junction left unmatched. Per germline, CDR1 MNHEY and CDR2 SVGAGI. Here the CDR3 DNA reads TGTGCCAGCAGGCCGGGACAGGGGGGAGATACGCAGTATTTT. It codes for CASRPGQGGDTQYF.

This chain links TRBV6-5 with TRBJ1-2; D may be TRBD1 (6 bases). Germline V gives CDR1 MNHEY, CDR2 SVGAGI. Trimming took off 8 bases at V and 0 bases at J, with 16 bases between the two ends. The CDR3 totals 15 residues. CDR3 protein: CASRGRGGANYGYTF. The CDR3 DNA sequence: TGTGCCAGCCGGGGTCGAGGGGGAGCTAACTATGGCTACACCTTC.

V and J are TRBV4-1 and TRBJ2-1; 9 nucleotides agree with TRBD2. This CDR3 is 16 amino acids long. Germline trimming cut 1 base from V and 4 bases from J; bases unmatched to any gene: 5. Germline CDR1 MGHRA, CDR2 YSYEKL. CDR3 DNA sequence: TGCGCCAGCAGCCAAGTTCCGACTAGCGGATACAATGAGCAGTTCTTC. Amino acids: CASSQVPTSGYNEQFF.

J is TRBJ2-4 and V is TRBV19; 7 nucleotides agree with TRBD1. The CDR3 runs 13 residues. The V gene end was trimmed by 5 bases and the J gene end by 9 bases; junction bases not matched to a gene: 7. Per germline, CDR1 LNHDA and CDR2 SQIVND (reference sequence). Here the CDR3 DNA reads TGTGCCAGTAGTGAAGACAGGGCCAGCATTCAGTACTTC. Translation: CASSEDRASIQYF.